The 7 T cell receptor beta chains below all came from one sample that was sequenced in a study of CD8+ T cells in alopecia areata. Extraction of RNA preceded its reverse transcription into cDNA, which served as the sequencing template. Profiling relied on immunoSEQ multiplex PCR, and the TCRdb table lists in-frame clones only, not all of them. Of roughly 200,000 clones in the sample, about 60% were seen once. This sample's treatment: oral pan-JAK inhibitor, 5-10 mg twice daily. Source: CD8+ T cells sorted from blood, taken at week 24, from a patient treated with tofacitinib. The receptors originated from a human donor with alopecia areata.

Note on this clone: An end of the junction does not agree with germline; a read error may underlie this. The rearrangement uses TRBV10-3 and TRBJ2-3; TRBD2 matches 8 bases. The CDR3 totals 18 residues. CDR1 is ENHRY, CDR2 SYGVKD, per germline. DNA of the CDR3: TGTGCCATCAATGAGCCGGGGCCCGCGGGGGGCCCCACAGATACGCAGTATTTT. Encoded protein: CAINEPGPAGGPTDTQYF.

This rearrangement joins TRBV27 to TRBJ2-1; weak D call: TRBD1 (5 bases). The CDR3 has 15 residues. Trimming removed 2 bases at V and 5 bases at J, with 13 bases between. Germline loops: CDR1 MNHEY, CDR2 SMNVEV (reference sequence). This CDR3 reads CASSLGAGLHNEQFF. CDR3 nucleotides: TGTGCCAGCAGTTTAGGGGCAGGGTTACACAATGAGCAGTTCTTC.

The V gene is TRBV19, the J gene TRBJ1-6; no definite D call. V lost 7 bases to trimming and J lost 9 bases, with 16 bases between them. Germline lookup yields CDR1 LNHDA and CDR2 SQIVND (reference sequence). The CDR3 is 14 residues long. The CDR3 reads CASTFVGLPSPLHF. The CDR3 DNA reads as TGTGCCAGTACCTTCGTAGGACTCCCTTCACCCCTCCACTTT.

This clone was seen more than once but under ten times. The V gene is TRBV27, the J gene TRBJ2-3; no definite D call. The CDR3 is 15 residues long. CDR1 MNHEY and CDR2 SMNVEV come from the germline V gene (reference sequence). Between the trimmed V and J ends, which lost 2 bases and 0 bases, there was a span of 9 bases. CDR3 DNA sequence: TGTGCCAGCAGTTTAGTAGCCGCGAGCACAGATACGCAGTATTTT. It is translated as CASSLVAASTDTQYF.

The gene calls are TRBV25-1 and TRBJ1-5, with D possibly matching TRBD1 (6 bases). The CDR3 is 13 residues long. V was pared by 4 bases and J by 9 bases, with 13 bases between. Germline V gene lookup returns CDR1 MGHDK and CDR2 SYGVNS. CDR3 sequence (DNA): TGTGCCAGCAGTGGAGGGGGTTCTCGGCCCCAGCATTTT. Its protein is CASSGGGSRPQHF.

The chain links TRBV4-1 to TRBJ2-3; 10 positions match TRBD2. The ends lost 2 bases at V and 2 bases at J; junction bases unmatched: 7. Germline loops: CDR1 MGHRA, CDR2 YSYEKL. The CDR3 loop spans 17 amino acids. CDR3 residues: CASSQPRAGGVTDTQYF. CDR3 nucleotide sequence: TGCGCCAGCAGCCAACCGAGAGCGGGAGGGGTCACAGATACGCAGTATTTT.

The chain joins TRBV30 to TRBJ2-7; no clear D. Germline CDR1 reads GTSNPN; CDR2 reads SVGIG (reference sequence). The ends were cut back, 3 bases at V and 6 bases at J, with 9 bases in the middle. The CDR3 runs 11 residues. Here the CDR3 reads CAWRVGPEQYF. The CDR3, as DNA: TGTGCCTGGAGGGTAGGGCCCGAGCAGTACTTC.